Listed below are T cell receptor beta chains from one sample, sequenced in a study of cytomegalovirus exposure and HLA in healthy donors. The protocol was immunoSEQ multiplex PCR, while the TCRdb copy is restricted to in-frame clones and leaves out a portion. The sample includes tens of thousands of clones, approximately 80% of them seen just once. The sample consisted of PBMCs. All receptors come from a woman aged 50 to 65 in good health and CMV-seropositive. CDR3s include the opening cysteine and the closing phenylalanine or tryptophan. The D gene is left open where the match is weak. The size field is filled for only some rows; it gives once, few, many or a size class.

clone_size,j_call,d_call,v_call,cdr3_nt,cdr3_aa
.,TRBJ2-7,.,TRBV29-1,TGCAGCGTTGAAGGAGGGCCCGGCGGGGTCCGGGAGCAGTACTTC,CSVEGGPGGVREQYF
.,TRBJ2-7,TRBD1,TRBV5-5,TGTGCCAGCAGCTTGGGGACAGGGGGCTACGAGCAGTACTTC,CASSLGTGGYEQYF
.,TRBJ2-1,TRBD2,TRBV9,TGTGCCAGCAGCGTAGAAGCGGGAGGGATCTACAATGAGCAGTTCTTC,CASSVEAGGIYNEQFF
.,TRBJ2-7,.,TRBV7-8,TGTGCCAGCAGCAGGTACAGGGTATCCTACGAGCAGTACTTC,CASSRYRVSYEQYF
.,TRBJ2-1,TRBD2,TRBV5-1,TGCGCCAGCAGCTTAACTAGCGGGGGTTGGGATGAGCAGTTCTTC,CASSLTSGGWDEQFF
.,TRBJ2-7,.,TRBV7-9,TGTGCCAGCAGCTCCGTAGAGGGCGTAAAGTACTTC,CASSSVEGVKYF
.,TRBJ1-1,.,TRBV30,TGTGCCTGGACCCTTGGGGCGGATGAAGCTTTCTTT,CAWTLGADEAFF
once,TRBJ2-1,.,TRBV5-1,TGCGCCAGCAGCCCAGACCCAAGCGGAATTAATGAGCAGTTCTTC,CASSPDPSGINEQFF
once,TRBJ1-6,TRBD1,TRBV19,TGTGCCAGTAGTCGGGACAGGAGTACCTATAATTCACCCCTCCACTTT,CASSRDRSTYNSPLHF
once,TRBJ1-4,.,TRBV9,TGTGCCAGCAGCGTAGGTGGTTCAGGCCCAGGGGTACTGTTTTTT,CASSVGGSGPGVLFF
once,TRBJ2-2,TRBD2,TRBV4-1,TGCGCCAGCAGCCAGGGTCCCGGGACTAGCGGGGAACTCAGCGGGGAGCTGTTTTTT,CASSQGPGTSGELSGELFF
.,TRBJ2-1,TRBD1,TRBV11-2,TGTGCCAGCCTTGGAGAGGACAGGGGTAACAATGAGCAGTTCTTC,CASLGEDRGNNEQFF
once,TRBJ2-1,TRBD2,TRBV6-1,TGTGCCAGCAGGGGGGGCCTAGCGGGAGGAGAGCAGTTCTTC,CASRGGLAGGEQFF
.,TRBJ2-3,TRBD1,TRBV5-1,TGCGCCAGCAGCTCTCGGACAGGGGCAGGAGATACGCAGTATTTT,CASSSRTGAGDTQYF
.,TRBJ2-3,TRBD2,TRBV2,TGTGCCAGCAGTGGGGGGGGCGCGGGAGGGAGCACAGATACGCAGTATTTT,CASSGGGAGGSTDTQYF
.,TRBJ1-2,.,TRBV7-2,TGTGCCAGCAGCCCCCAAAAGGGGTGGATCGGAATAAACTATGGCTACACCTTC,CASSPQKGWIGINYGYTF
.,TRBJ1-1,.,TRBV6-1,TGTGCCAGCAGTGGTGGGCGGGGGGGGCCGGTAGGTACTGAAGCTTTCTTT,CASSGGRGGPVGTEAFF
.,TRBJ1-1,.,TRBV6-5,TGTGCCAGCATACATACAGGGATTTTCACTGAAGCTTTCTTT,CASIHTGIFTEAFF
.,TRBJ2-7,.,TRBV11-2,TGTGCCAGCAGCCTGGACAGTACCTACGAGCAGTACTTC,CASSLDSTYEQYF
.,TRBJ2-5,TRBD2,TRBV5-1,TGCGCCAGCAGCTTCGAAGGGACTAGGTACGAGACCCAGTACTTC,CASSFEGTRYETQYF
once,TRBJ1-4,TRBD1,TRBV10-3,TGTGCCATCAGTGACCCAGGGGGCGCGGAAAAACTGTTTTTT,CAISDPGGAEKLFF
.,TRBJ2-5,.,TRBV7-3,TGTGCCAGCAGCCAAACGGGGGGCGAAGAGACCCAGTACTTC,CASSQTGGEETQYF
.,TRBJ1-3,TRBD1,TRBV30,TGTGCCTGGAGTCCCTTACAGGGGGCTGGAAACACCATATATTTT,CAWSPLQGAGNTIYF
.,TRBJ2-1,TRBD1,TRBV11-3,TGTGCCAGCAGCCGGGACAGGGGATCCAGCGGGGCCTACAATGAGCAGTTCTTC,CASSRDRGSSGAYNEQFF
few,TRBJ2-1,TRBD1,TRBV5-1,TGCGCCAGCAGGGGGACAGGGGGCAATGAGCAGTTCTTC,CASRGTGGNEQFF
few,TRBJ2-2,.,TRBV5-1,TGCGCCAGCAGCTTGCAGGGCACGACCGGGGAGCTGTTTTTT,CASSLQGTTGELFF
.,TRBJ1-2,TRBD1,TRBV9,TGTGCCAGCAGCGGTAGGACCCCGGGACAGATTAACTATGGCTACACCTTC,CASSGRTPGQINYGYTF
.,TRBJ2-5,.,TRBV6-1,TGTGCCAGCAGGTTATTAGAGACCCAGTACTTC,CASRLLETQYF
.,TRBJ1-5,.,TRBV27,TGTGCCAGCAGGCCGACCGGGACACTCAATCAGCCCCAGCATTTT,CASRPTGTLNQPQHF
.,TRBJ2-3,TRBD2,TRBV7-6,TGTGCCAGCAGCCCTAGCGGGAACACAGATACGCAGTATTTT,CASSPSGNTDTQYF
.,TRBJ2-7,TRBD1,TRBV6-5,TGTGCCAGCAGTTACTCTGGGACAGGGGGTTTGGAGCAGTACTTC,CASSYSGTGGLEQYF
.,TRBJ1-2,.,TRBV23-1,TGCGCCGACCTCCAAGGGGTGGGAGGCTACACCTTC,CADLQGVGGYTF
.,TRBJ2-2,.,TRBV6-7,TGTGCCAGCAGTTACCGGACTTACGGGGAGCTGTTTTTT,CASSYRTYGELFF
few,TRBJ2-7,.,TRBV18,TGTGCCAGCTCACCAAACGGCGGCGCTACCTACGAGCAGTACTTC,CASSPNGGATYEQYF
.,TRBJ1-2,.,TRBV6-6,TGTGCCAGCACACCGGGGGGGGCCGATGGCTACACCTTC,CASTPGGADGYTF
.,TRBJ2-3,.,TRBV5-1,TGCGCCAGCAGCATGGACTCTACTAGCACAGATACGCAGTATTTT,CASSMDSTSTDTQYF
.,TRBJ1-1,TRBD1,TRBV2,TGTGCCAGCAGTGTACAGGGGGCCGGAATGAACACTGAAGCTTTCTTT,CASSVQGAGMNTEAFF
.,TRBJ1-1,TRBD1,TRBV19,TGTGCCAGTAGTTTACGGACAGGGAACACTGAAGCTTTCTTT,CASSLRTGNTEAFF
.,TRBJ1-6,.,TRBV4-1,TGCGCCAGCAGCCAAACCAGGGATTCACCCCTCCACTTT,CASSQTRDSPLHF
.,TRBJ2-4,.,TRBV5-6,TGTGCCAGCAGCTTACAGGGTCCCAAAAACATTCAGTACTTC,CASSLQGPKNIQYF